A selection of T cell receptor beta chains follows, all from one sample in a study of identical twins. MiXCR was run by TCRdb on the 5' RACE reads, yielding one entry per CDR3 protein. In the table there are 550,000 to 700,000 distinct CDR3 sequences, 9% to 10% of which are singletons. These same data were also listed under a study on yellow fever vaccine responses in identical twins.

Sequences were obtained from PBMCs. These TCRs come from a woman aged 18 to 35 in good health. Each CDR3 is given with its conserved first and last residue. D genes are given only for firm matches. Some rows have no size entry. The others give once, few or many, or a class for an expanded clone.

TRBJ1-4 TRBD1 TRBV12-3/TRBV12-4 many TGTGCCAGCAGGACAGGGGTTGCTAATGAAAAACTGTTTTTT CASRTGVANEKLFF
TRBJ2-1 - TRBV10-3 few TGTGCCATCAGTGAGTATTCAGACCTATACAATGAGCAGTTCTTC CAISEYSDLYNEQFF
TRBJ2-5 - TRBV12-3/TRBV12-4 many TGTGCCAGCAGTTTACGTGGGGTACAAGAGACCCAGTACTTC CASSLRGVQETQYF
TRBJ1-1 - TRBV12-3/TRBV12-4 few TGTGCCAGCAGTTTCGGAAAAGGGGTCATGAACACTGAAGCTTTCTTT CASSFGKGVMNTEAFF
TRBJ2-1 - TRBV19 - TGTGCCAGTAGCGCCGGGAGTTCGTACAATGAGCAGTTCTTC CASSAGSSYNEQFF
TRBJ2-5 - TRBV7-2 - TGTGCCAGCAGCTTAGGGGCAGGGGATGGAGAGACCCAGTACTTC CASSLGAGDGETQYF
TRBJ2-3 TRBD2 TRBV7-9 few TGTGCCAGCAGCCGCACTAGCGGGAGGGCCTCAGATACGCAGTATTTT CASSRTSGRASDTQYF
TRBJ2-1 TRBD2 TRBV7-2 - TGTGCCAGCAGGAGTCGGGAGGGTAAGGGGGATGAGCAGTTCTTC CASRSREGKGDEQFF
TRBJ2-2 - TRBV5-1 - TGCGCCAGCAGCTTGGCGCGCGGATCGAACACCGGGGAGCTGTTTTTT CASSLARGSNTGELFF
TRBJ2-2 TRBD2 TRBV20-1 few TGCAGTGCTTCCGGGACTAGCGGGAGTCCCGGGGAGCTGTTTTTT CSASGTSGSPGELFF
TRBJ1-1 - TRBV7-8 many TGTGCCAGCAGCCGAACTCCCCGGGGGGCAGACACTGAAGCTTTCTTT CASSRTPRGADTEAFF
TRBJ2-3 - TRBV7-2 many TGTGCCTGTGAGGCTAGCACAGATACGCAGTATTTT CACEASTDTQYF
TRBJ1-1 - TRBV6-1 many TGTGCCAGCAGTCAGGGCCGGACGGGGTCGAACACTGAAGCTTTCTTT CASSQGRTGSNTEAFF
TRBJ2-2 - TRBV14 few TGTGCCAGCAGCCAAGCTGACGGCGGGGAGCTGTTTTTT CASSQADGGELFF
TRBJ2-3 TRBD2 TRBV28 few TGTGCCAGCAGTTTTAGAGACCGTTTAGTGGCGGGGGGCACAGATACGCAGTATTTT CASSFRDRLVAGGTDTQYF
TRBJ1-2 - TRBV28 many TGTGCCAGCAGTGGAACCGGGACGGCCAACTATGGCTACACCTTC CASSGTGTANYGYTF
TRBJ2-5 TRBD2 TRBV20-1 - TGCAGTGCCACGCAAGCGGGGCAGACCCAGTACTTC CSATQAGQTQYF
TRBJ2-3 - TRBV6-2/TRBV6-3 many TGTGCCAGCAGTTACTCGATCCAGGCAGATACGCAGTATTTT CASSYSIQADTQYF
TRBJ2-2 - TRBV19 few TGTGCCAGTACAGGGCTAGACACCGGGGAGCTGTTTTTT CASTGLDTGELFF
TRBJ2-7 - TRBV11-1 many TGTGCCAGCAGCTCCCGACCGAAGTACTACGAGCAGTACTTC CASSSRPKYYEQYF
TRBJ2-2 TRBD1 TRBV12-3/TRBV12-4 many TGTGCCAGCAGTTCCCGACAGGGGGCCACCGGGGAGCTGTTTTTT CASSSRQGATGELFF
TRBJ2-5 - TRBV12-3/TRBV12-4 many TGTGCCAGCAACAAAAGGGGAGAGACCCAGTACTTC CASNKRGETQYF
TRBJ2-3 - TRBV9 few TGTGCCAGCAGCGTACTCAGGGGCACAGATACGCAGTATTTT CASSVLRGTDTQYF
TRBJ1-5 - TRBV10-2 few TGCGCCAGCACCCCGCGGACGGATAGCAATCAGCCCCAGCATTTT CASTPRTDSNQPQHF
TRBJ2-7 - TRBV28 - TGTGCCAGCAGGGGGGACGGGACACACTTTTACGAGCAGTACTTC CASRGDGTHFYEQYF
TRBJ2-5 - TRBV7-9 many TGTGCCAGCAGCTCAGAACTGGAGACCCAGTACTTC CASSSELETQYF
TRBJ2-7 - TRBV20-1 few TGCAGTGCTAGGGGACTGGGAGACACTACGAGGAGGCATAACTTC CSARGLGDTTRRHNF
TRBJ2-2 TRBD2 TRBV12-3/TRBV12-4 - TGTGCCAGCAGGCGACTAGCGGGCTCACCCGGGGAGCTGTTTTTT CASRRLAGSPGELFF
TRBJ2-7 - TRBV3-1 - TGTGCCAGCAGCCTGACCTCAAGGGAGCAGTACTTC CASSLTSREQYF
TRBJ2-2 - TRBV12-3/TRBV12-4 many TGTGCCAGCAGTTTTTCAGGGAGGACCGGGGAGCTGTTTTTT CASSFSGRTGELFF
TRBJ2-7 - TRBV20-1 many TGCAGTGCTAGAGCGCTTACGGGAGTCGACGAGCAGTACTTC CSARALTGVDEQYF
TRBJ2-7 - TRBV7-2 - TGTGCCAGCAGCACCGGGCCGGGATCATATTACGAGCAGTACTTC CASSTGPGSYYEQYF
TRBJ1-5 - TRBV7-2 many TGTGCCAGCAGCTTAGGACTGAACAATCAGCCCCAGCATTTT CASSLGLNNQPQHF
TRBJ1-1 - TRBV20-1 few TGCAGTGCTAGAGACCCCAGGGGCGGGAACACTGAAGCTTTCTTT CSARDPRGGNTEAFF